The 21 T cell receptor beta chains below were found in one sample sequenced in a study of T-cell reconstitution after alpha-beta-depleted transplantation in children. Study observations and caveats: When one year had passed after transplant, most T-cell counts and diversity came from newly produced T cells.

Preparation of the TCRbeta library used unique molecular identifiers. TCRdb reprocessed the PCR reads via MiXCR and lists one record per CDR3 protein. The sample shows approximately 300,000 distinct CDR3 sequences, 7.5% to 9% of them seen only once. These TCRs' antigens remain unknown. The sequenced sample was peripheral blood, obtained 360 days after TCRalphabeta/CD19-depleted stem cell transplant. Source of these receptors: a female patient aged 2-15 years who had a stem cell transplant for Fanconi anemia, so the T cells may come from the graft donor.

Regarding this clonotype: A much larger clone differs by one base, so this may be a read error. This CDR3 fails to terminate in the conserved phenylalanine or tryptophan, so it likely reflects a read error. The V call is TRBV28, the J call TRBJ1-1; D gene uncertain. CDR1 and CDR2 (germline): MDHEN, SYDVKM. The CDR3 sequence is 11 residues long. Trimming left V 4 bases short and J 5 bases short, with 5 bases between. CDR3 sequence reads: CASSSPTEAFV. The CDR3 coding sequence is TGTGCCAGCAGTTCTCCGACTGAAGCTTTCGTT.

This clonotype came up a few times. This sequence joins TRBV20-1 and TRBJ1-4; unclear D gene. Between the trimmed V and J ends, which lost 0 bases and 0 bases, there was a span of 8 bases. The germline gives CDR1 DFQATT, CDR2 SNEGSKA (reference sequence). The CDR3 sequence is 15 residues long. The CDR3 loop reads CSARDGGATNEKLFF. The DNA for the CDR3 is TGCAGTGCTAGAGATGGAGGTGCAACTAATGAAAAACTGTTTTTT.

This clonotype was observed at least ten times. The chain is built from TRBV11-2 and TRBJ2-5, with 11 bases that match TRBD2. The CDR3 is made up of 15 amino acids. Germline V lookup: CDR1 SGHAT, CDR2 FQNNGV. The trim removed 3 bases at V and 4 bases at J, leaving 4 bases unmatched. The CDR3 loop reads CASSFTSGGGETQYF. The CDR3 DNA follows: TGTGCCAGCAGCTTCACTAGCGGGGGAGGAGAGACCCAGTACTTC.

This chain joins TRBV5-8 and TRBJ1-6; tentatively, D is TRBD1 (6 bases). Germline loops: CDR1 SGHTS, CDR2 YDEGEE. With 4 bases removed from V and 9 bases from J, the gap between germline ends came to 17 bases. The CDR3 spans 15 residues. As DNA, the CDR3 is TGTGCCAGCAGCCGCCAACAGGGTGCTAGTTCACCCCTCCACTTT. Its translation is CASSRQQGASSPLHF.

The sample holds many counts of this clonotype. J is TRBJ2-1 and V is TRBV15; 13 bases fit TRBD2. The CDR3 spans 15 residues. Germline CDR1 is LNHNV and CDR2 is YYDKDF (reference sequence). With V trimmed by 6 bases and J by 7 bases, 6 bases remained unmatched. CDR3 DNA sequence: TGTGCCACCAGGGCCGGGACTAGCGGGGTGAATGAGCAGTTCTTC. This translates into CATRAGTSGVNEQFF.

On this clonotype: It may be a read error: a sequence one base away is much more abundant. The chain links TRBV7-9 to TRBJ2-5, with D perhaps TRBD2 (6 bases). The V and J ends lost 5 bases and 6 bases respectively, with 13 bases between them. Per germline, CDR1 SEHNR and CDR2 FQNEAQ (reference sequence). The CDR3 sequence is 13 residues long. CDR3 nucleotides: TGTGCCAGCAGCCCTGGACTAACGCAGACCCAGTACTTC. Its protein product is CASSPGLTQTQYF.

This clonotype has only a few counts. V and J are TRBV20-1 and TRBJ1-5, with D possibly matching TRBD1 (5 bases). V lost 7 bases and J 7 bases, leaving 14 bases between the germline ends. CDR1 and CDR2 from the germline V gene are DFQATT and SNEGSKA (reference sequence). The CDR3 loop spans 12 amino acids. CDR3: CSGGYGGQPQHF. The DNA of the CDR3 is TGCAGTGGGGGATATGGGGGGCAGCCCCAGCATTTT.

This clonotype showed up many times. This rearrangement joins TRBV5-1 to TRBJ2-7; TRBD1 matches at 7 bases. V trimming: 0 bases; J trimming: 2 bases; junction bases outside the gene matches: 8. CDR3 length: 16 amino acids. Germline V gene sequence: CDR1 SGHRS, CDR2 YFSETQ. The CDR3 DNA follows: TGCGCCAGCAGCTTGGTTTCAGGGGGAATTCCCTACGAGCAGTACTTC. It specifies CASSLVSGGIPYEQYF.

This clonotype was seen at least ten times. The V and J genes are TRBV12-3 or TRBV12-4 and TRBJ2-4, with TRBD2 matching over 14 bases. CDR3 size: 12 residues. V dropped 6 bases and J dropped 15; count of bases not matched to a gene: 4. CDR3 region: CASSRGTSGRYF. DNA of the CDR3: TGTGCCAGCAGCCGCGGGACTAGCGGGAGGTACTTC.

This clonotype was counted many times. CDR3 residues: CASSQVTPDSTDTQYF. Here the CDR3 DNA reads TGTGCCAGCAGCCAAGTGACCCCGGATAGCACAGATACGCAGTATTTT. The chain employs TRBV4-2 and TRBJ2-3; D call uncertain. This CDR3 is built from 16 residues. Trimming removed 1 base at V and 0 bases at J, with 11 bases between. Germline values: CDR1 LGHNA, CDR2 YNFKEQ.

The chain carries TRBV20-1 and TRBJ1-2; TRBD1 is a possible D gene (5 bases). Per the germline V gene, CDR1 is DFQATT and CDR2 is SNEGSKA (reference sequence). The V gene lost 5 bases and the J gene lost 6 bases, with 22 bases spanning the gap. The CDR3 contains 15 residues. The chain's CDR3 is CSAHPGQAGKDGYTF. CDR3 nucleotides: TGCAGTGCTCACCCAGGCCAGGCAGGGAAGGATGGCTACACCTTC.

This clonotype was seen many times. This chain uses TRBV2 with TRBJ1-1, with TRBD1 identical over 7 bases. Germline V lookup: CDR1 SNHLY, CDR2 FYNNEI. This CDR3 has 14 residues. With 6 bases clipped from V and 5 bases from J, the junction kept 9 bases outside the gene matches. CDR3 sequence reads: CASSPRQGYTEAFF. The CDR3 bases are TGTGCCAGCAGCCCCCGACAGGGATATACTGAAGCTTTCTTT.

The chain links TRBV19 to TRBJ1-1; TRBD1 might be the D (6 bases). V was trimmed by 6 bases and J by 3 bases, leaving 14 bases between them. The germline gives CDR1 LNHDA, CDR2 SQIVND (reference sequence). The CDR3 extends over 14 amino acids. The CDR3 loop reads CASSTGFGYTEAFF. The CDR3 nucleotides are TGTGCCAGTAGCACAGGGTTTGGGTACACTGAAGCTTTCTTT.

In regard to this clonotype: This sequence may be a read error, since a much larger clone differs from it by one base. The chain employs TRBV6-2 or TRBV6-3 and TRBJ1-5; D is ambiguous. The germline V gene encodes CDR1 MNHEY and CDR2 SVGEGT. The CDR3 has 15 residues. V was shortened by 6 bases and J by 3 bases, with 15 bases between the two germline ends. CDR3 sequence: CASSGKEYSNQPQHF. DNA for the CDR3: TGTGCCAGCAGCGGAAAGGAGTACTCCAATCAGCCCCAGCATTTT.

The rearrangement links TRBV6-2 or TRBV6-3 to TRBJ1-2; D is ambiguous. The CDR3 extends over 13 amino acids. Germline V gives CDR1 MNHEY, CDR2 SVGEGT. V was clipped by 4 bases and J by 3 bases, with 9 bases between them. CDR3 bases: TGTGCCAGCAGTTTAGACGGGGACTATGGCTACACCTTC. This codes for CASSLDGDYGYTF.

The chain uses TRBV9 and TRBJ2-3, with 11 bases identical to TRBD2. CDR1 and CDR2 (germline): SGDLS, YYNGEE. The CDR3 runs 19 residues. V dropped 0 bases and J dropped 5; count of bases not matched to a gene: 14. The DNA for the CDR3 is TGTGCCAGCAGCGTAGTGACTAGCGGGGACGATATAAATGGAGATACGCAGTATTTT. Amino acids: CASSVVTSGDDINGDTQYF.

This clonotype came up many times. This CDR3 reads CASSYSHTQYF. The DNA of the CDR3 is TGTGCCAGCAGTTACTCCCATACCCAGTACTTC. The chain uses TRBV6-2 or TRBV6-3 and TRBJ2-5; D call uncertain. CDR3 length equals 11 residues. Germline CDR1 MNHEY, CDR2 SVGEGT. The germline V and J ends were trimmed by 0 bases and 8 bases, with 4 bases remaining between them.

This clonotype showed up just a few times. The chain employs TRBV24-1 and TRBJ2-5, with D perhaps given as TRBD1 or TRBD2 (5 bases each). Trimming removed 9 bases from V and 1 base from J, with 11 bases in between. The V gene's germline CDR1 is KGHDR and CDR2 SFDVKD. The CDR3 is made up of 13 amino acids. As DNA, the CDR3 is TGTGCCACCGGGACCCCTCCCCAAGAGACCCAGTACTTC. It encodes CATGTPPQETQYF.

This clonotype was detected only a few times. This chain uses TRBV5-1 with TRBJ1-5; perhaps TRBD1 as D (5 bases). With 0 bases removed from V and 0 bases from J, the gap between germline ends came to 7 bases. The CDR3 has 15 amino acids. In germline, CDR1 is SGHRS, CDR2 YFSETQ. CDR3 DNA: TGCGCCAGCAGCTTGGGGGGGGATAGCAATCAGCCCCAGCATTTT. Translation: CASSLGGDSNQPQHF.

This clonotype appeared many times. This sequence joins TRBV5-1 and TRBJ1-4, with a weak D call TRBD1 (5 bases). The germline V gene encodes CDR1 SGHRS and CDR2 YFSETQ. V was clipped by 9 bases and J by 0 bases, with 9 bases between them. The CDR3 runs 13 residues. Here the CDR3 DNA reads TGCGCCACACGAGGGGCAACTAATGAAAAACTGTTTTTT. Protein: CATRGATNEKLFF.

This rearrangement joins TRBV2 to TRBJ1-2; the match to TRBD1 covers 8 bases. The germline CDR1 and CDR2 sequences are SNHLY and FYNNEI. The CDR3 contains 14 residues. V was clipped by 3 bases and J by 8 bases; unmatched bases: 8. DNA for the CDR3: TGTGCCAGCAGTGAGGGCAGGGGGCGCCGGGGCTACACCTTC. Translation: CASSEGRGRRGYTF.